This T cell receptor (beta chain) was sequenced during a study of blood T cell repertoires in COVID-19. About the research overall: Sources were T cells, B-cell-depleted T cells, or PBMCs; the material itself was cDNA or gDNA.

Profiling relied on immunoSEQ multiplex PCR, and the TCRdb table lists in-frame clones only, not all of them. The sample has about 54,000 clones, more than 80% seen once. The CDR3 spans 16 residues. V trimming: 3 bases; J trimming: 8 bases; junction bases outside the gene matches: 7. Per the germline V gene, CDR1 is SGHRS and CDR2 is YFSETQ. This clone was counted a single time. Material for sequencing was peripheral blood. The V and J genes are TRBV5-1 and TRBJ2-1, with 14 bases lining up with TRBD2. The receptor was isolated from a woman aged 60 to 75 with acute or convalescent COVID-19. The CDR3 nucleotides are TGCGCCAGCAGCTACGGGACTAGCGGGAGCGGGGATGAGCAGTTCTTC. Translation: CASSYGTSGSGDEQFF.